This TCR beta chain stems from a study of shared clonotypes between healthy human individuals. Study in general: Aged between 18 and 49, the donors were a couple of women and a few men.

This CDR3 contains 14 residues. Looked up from germline, CDR1 is SGDLS and CDR2 is YYNGEE. Trimming shortened V by 4 bases and J by 0 bases, and 8 bases separated the two germline ends. On this clone itself: The antigen remains undetermined.

Study outcomes and limitations: Memory subsets had estimated richness that was generally smaller than that of naive subsets.

It was about 180 ng DNA, 33,000 or so T cell genomes, that sorted-subset replicate PCRs used. The table came from immunoSEQ multiplex PCR; TCRdb's copy has only in-frame clones and leaves some out. The repertoire holds about 95,000 clones, with 65% to 70% as singletons. Sequenced: memory CD8+ T cells sorted from blood. Stated subset: CD45RO+ cells pooled with CCR7-negative TemRA cells. This clonotype originated in a man aged 25-40 years in good health. The chain recombines TRBV9 with TRBJ1-3; D is undetermined. DNA for the CDR3: TGTGCCAGCAGCCCCGGCCTCTCTGGAAACACCATATATTTT. This gives the protein CASSPGLSGNTIYF.